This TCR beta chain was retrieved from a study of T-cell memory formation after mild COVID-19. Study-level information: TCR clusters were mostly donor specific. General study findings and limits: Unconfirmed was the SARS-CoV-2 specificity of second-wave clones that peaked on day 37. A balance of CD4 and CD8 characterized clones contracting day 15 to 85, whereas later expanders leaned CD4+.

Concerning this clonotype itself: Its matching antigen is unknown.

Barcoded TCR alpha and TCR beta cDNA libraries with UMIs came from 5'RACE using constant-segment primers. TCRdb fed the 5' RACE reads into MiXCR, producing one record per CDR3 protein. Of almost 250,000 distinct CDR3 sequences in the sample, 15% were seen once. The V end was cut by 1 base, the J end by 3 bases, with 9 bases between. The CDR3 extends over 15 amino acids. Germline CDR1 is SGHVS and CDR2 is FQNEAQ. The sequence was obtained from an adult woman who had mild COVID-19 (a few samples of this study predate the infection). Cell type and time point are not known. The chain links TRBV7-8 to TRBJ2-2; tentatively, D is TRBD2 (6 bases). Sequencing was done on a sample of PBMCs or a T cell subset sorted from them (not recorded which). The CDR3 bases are TGTGCCAGCAGCTTAGAATCTAGCGACACCGGGGAGCTGTTTTTT. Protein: CASSLESSDTGELFF. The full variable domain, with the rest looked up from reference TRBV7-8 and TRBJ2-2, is GAGVSQSPRYKVAKRGQDVALRCDPISGHVSLFWYQQALGQGPEFLTYFQNEAQLDKSGLPSDRFFAERPEGSVSTLKIQRTQQEDSAVYLCASSLESSDTGELFFGEGSRLTVL.